This TCR beta chain emerged from a study of shared clonotypes between healthy human individuals. Concerning this clone itself: Its antigen is unidentified.

Points from the study as a whole: Among the subsets, naive ones generally showed larger estimated richness than memory ones. The sharing of around 5% of naive CD4 clonotypes was seen across a handful of donors.

Using immunoSEQ multiplex PCR, the repertoire was profiled, and TCRdb retains in-frame clones only, with some absent. The sample holds under 1,900,000 clones, approximately 98.5% seen once. Germline V lookup: CDR1 SGHVS, CDR2 FQNEAQ. This CDR3 contains 12 residues. V lost 5 bases, J lost 1 base, and 5 bases lay in between. The TCR sequence derives from a young man in good health. The chain couples TRBV7-8 to TRBJ2-5; unclear D gene. Material for sequencing was naive CD4+ T cells sorted from blood. Subset indicated: CD45RA+ positively selected. The CDR3 protein is CASSASQETQYF. CDR3 coding DNA: TGTGCCAGCAGCGCCAGCCAAGAGACCCAGTACTTC. The full variable domain, in which reference TRBV7-8 and TRBJ2-5 provide the parts outside the CDR3, is GAGVSQSPRYKVAKRGQDVALRCDPISGHVSLFWYQQALGQGPEFLTYFQNEAQLDKSGLPSDRFFAERPEGSVSTLKIQRTQQEDSAVYLCASSASQETQYFGPGTRLLVL.